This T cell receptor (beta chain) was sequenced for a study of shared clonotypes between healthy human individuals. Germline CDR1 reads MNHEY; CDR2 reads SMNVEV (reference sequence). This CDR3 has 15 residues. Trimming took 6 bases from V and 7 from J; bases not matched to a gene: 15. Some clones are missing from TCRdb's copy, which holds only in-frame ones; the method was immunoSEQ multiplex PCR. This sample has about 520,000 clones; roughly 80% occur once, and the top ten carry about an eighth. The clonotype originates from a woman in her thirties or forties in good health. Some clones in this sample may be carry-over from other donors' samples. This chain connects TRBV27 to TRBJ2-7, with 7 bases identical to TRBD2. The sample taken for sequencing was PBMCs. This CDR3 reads CASSFGGISTGEQYF. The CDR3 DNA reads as TGTGCCAGCAGCTTCGGGGGGATTTCAACAGGAGAGCAGTACTTC.